These 8 T cell receptor beta chains were all obtained from the same sample, sequenced in a study of blood T cell repertoires in COVID-19. Sequenced by immunoSEQ multiplex PCR; TCRdb stores in-frame clones only, minus some. Among about 100,000 clones, just under 80% were seen once, and the ten largest hold approximately 31%. The sequenced sample was peripheral blood. The receptors come from a man between 70 and 80 years old with active or convalescent COVID-19.

The chain uses TRBV11-2 and TRBJ2-7, with a possible D match to TRBD2 (6 bases). The V and J ends lost 5 bases and 0 bases respectively, with 14 bases between them. Germline CDR1 and CDR2: SGHAT and FQNNGV. This CDR3 contains 15 residues. In DNA, the CDR3 is TGTGCCAGCAGCACCTCAGCGGGCGGCTCCTACGAGCAGTACTTC. This translates into CASSTSAGGSYEQYF.

The rearrangement joins TRBV3-1 (or the pseudogene TRBV3-2) to TRBJ1-2, with D unclear. Per the germline V gene, CDR1 is LGHDT and CDR2 is YNNKEL (reference sequence). The V gene lost 6 bases and the J gene lost 4 bases, with 12 bases spanning the gap. This CDR3 is built from 13 residues. The CDR3 is CASRRGGVYGYTF. The CDR3 nucleotides are TGTGCCAGCAGGCGGGGAGGAGTCTATGGCTACACCTTC.

This clone has only a few counts. This chain connects TRBV2 to TRBJ2-1; the match to TRBD1 covers 7 bases. The CDR3 has 14 residues. Germline V gives CDR1 SNHLY, CDR2 FYNNEI. The V segment lost 4 bases and the J segment 5 bases; nucleotides outside the gene matches: 5. This CDR3 reads CASSGQGMDNEQFF. CDR3 nucleotides: TGTGCCAGCAGTGGACAGGGAATGGACAATGAGCAGTTCTTC.

The chain couples TRBV3-1 (or the pseudogene TRBV3-2) to TRBJ2-2, with TRBD1 matching 7 bases. CDR3 length: 17 amino acids. Losses at the gene ends were 4 bases for V and 0 bases for J; bases not matched to a gene: 8. Germline assignment: CDR1 LGHDT and CDR2 YNNKEL (reference sequence). CDR3 sequence reads: CASSRWYDRANTGELFF. CDR3 nucleotide sequence: TGTGCCAGCAGCCGGTGGTACGACAGGGCGAACACCGGGGAGCTGTTTTTT.

The CDR3 loop reads CASSFQGDSPLHF. The DNA of the CDR3 is TGTGCCAGCAGTTTCCAGGGGGATTCACCCCTCCACTTT. V and J are TRBV12-3 or TRBV12-4 and TRBJ1-6, with 7 bases lining up with TRBD1. Trimming cost V 3 bases and J 8 bases; bases outside gene matches: 1. This CDR3 is built from 13 residues.

V usage is TRBV28 and J usage is TRBJ2-1, with 7 bases lining up with TRBD1. The CDR3 length is 15 residues. Trimming at V came to 4 bases and at J to 8 bases, leaving 11 bases not matched to a gene. Looked up from germline, CDR1 is MDHEN and CDR2 is SYDVKM. The CDR3 region has the DNA TGTGCCAGCAGTTCAATGGACAGGCGTAAAGATGAGCAGTTCTTC. It translates to CASSSMDRRKDEQFF.

Here the CDR3 reads CASSLVISVSGELFF. Written as DNA, the CDR3 is TGTGCCAGCAGCTTGGTTATATCCGTTAGTGGGGAGCTGTTTTTT. This chain links TRBV5-6 with TRBJ2-2; D is unresolved. Germline loops: CDR1 SGHDT, CDR2 YYEEEE. V was cut by 0 bases and J by 8 bases, with 14 bases left in between. The CDR3 loop spans 15 amino acids.

The rearrangement uses TRBV19 and TRBJ1-2, with D hard to call. The CDR3 spans 12 residues. The germline V gene encodes CDR1 LNHDA and CDR2 SQIVND (reference sequence). With 6 bases removed from V and 2 bases from J, the gap between germline ends came to 7 bases. CDR3 protein: CASRAFNYGYTF. The CDR3 DNA reads as TGTGCCAGTAGGGCCTTCAACTATGGCTACACCTTC. The full variable domain, in which reference TRBV19 and TRBJ1-2 provide the parts outside the CDR3, is DGGITQSPKYLFRKEGQNVTLSCEQNLNHDAMYWYRQDPGQGLRLIYYSQIVNDFQKGDIAEGYSVSREKKESFPLTVTSAQKNPTAFYLCASRAFNYGYTFGSGTRLTVV.